Below, 26 T cell receptor beta chains from the same sample are listed, as sequenced in a study of T cells in Graves' hyperthyroidism and ophthalmopathy. RNA transcripts served as the template for amplifying TCR beta CDR3 regions. Initially, a first-round RT-PCR of the TCR CDR3 employed the HTBI primer set. TCRdb re-analysed the multiplex PCR reads in MiXCR, keeping a single row per CDR3 protein. This sample carries about 360,000 distinct CDR3 sequences, roughly 19% of them seen once, and the ten largest clones take about 4%. Sequenced sample: blood. All receptors come from a woman aged 18-35 years with Graves' hyperthyroidism.

This clonotype was counted only a few times. This chain connects TRBV5-1 to TRBJ2-2, with 10 bases fitting TRBD2. After removal of 3 bases from V and 3 bases from J, the junction contained 14 bases not matched to a gene. Germline values: CDR1 SGHRS, CDR2 YFSETQ. CDR3 size: 19 residues. The DNA of the CDR3 is TGCGCCAGCAGCTCCCGGCCCCGTCTAGCGGGGGTCTACACCGGGGAGCTGTTTTTT. Amino acids: CASSSRPRLAGVYTGELFF.

The chain has TRBV18 and TRBJ1-1; TRBD1 aligns across 7 bases. Germline lookup yields CDR1 KGHSH and CDR2 LQKENI. With V trimmed by 3 bases and J by 2 bases, 6 bases remained unmatched. The length of the CDR3 is 15 residues. The CDR3 loop is CASSPRRGLNTEAFF. The CDR3, as DNA: TGTGCCAGCTCACCCCGCAGGGGGTTAAACACTGAAGCTTTCTTT.

This clonotype was counted many times. The rearrangement links TRBV7-9 to TRBJ2-7, with D perhaps matching TRBD1 or TRBD2 (5 bases each). The V end lost 0 bases, the J end lost 6 bases, and 12 bases lay between the germline ends. CDR1 SEHNR and CDR2 FQNEAQ come from the germline V gene (reference sequence). CDR3 length equals 14 residues. The chain's CDR3 is CASSLATGTREQYF. CDR3 in DNA: TGTGCCAGCAGCTTAGCGACGGGGACCCGCGAGCAGTACTTC.

The chain links TRBV6-1 to TRBJ2-7; D remains ambiguous. With 2 bases removed from V and 0 bases from J, the gap between germline ends came to 11 bases. Germline V CDR1 and CDR2: MNHNS, SASEGT. The CDR3 contains 15 residues. CDR3 nucleotides: TGTGCCAGCAGTGAACTGTCAGTGAGCTCCTACGAGCAGTACTTC. It yields the protein CASSELSVSSYEQYF.

Of note for this clonotype: A read error may produce the germline difference seen at one junction end. The J gene is TRBJ1-3, the V gene TRBV12-3 or TRBV12-4; 7 bases fit TRBD1. CDR3 length equals 16 residues. In DNA form, the CDR3 reads TGTGCCAGCAGTGCCGGGACAGCGATCTCTGGAAACACTATATATTTT. Its protein product is CASSAGTAISGNTIYF.

The genes are TRBV20-1 and TRBJ1-6; D is possibly TRBD1 (6 bases). This CDR3 comprises 15 residues. V lost 3 bases, J lost 7 bases, and 16 bases lay in between. In germline, CDR1 is DFQATT, CDR2 SNEGSKA (reference sequence). For the CDR3, the DNA is TGCAGTGCTAGGCAGGGCAGGGGACTAAATTCACCCCTCCACTTT. Protein product: CSARQGRGLNSPLHF.

This clonotype has a count of ten or more. The rearrangement links TRBV20-1 to TRBJ1-6, with TRBD1 as a possible D gene (6 bases). In germline, CDR1 is DFQATT, CDR2 SNEGSKA (reference sequence). V was cut by 3 bases and J by 8 bases, with 17 bases left in between. The CDR3 spans 15 residues. The CDR3 nucleotides read TGCAGTGCTAGGGGGGACTGGGACATTTATTCACCCCTCCACTTT. As protein: CSARGDWDIYSPLHF.

Worth noting for this clonotype: It is likely a read error, because the conserved phenylalanine at the end of the CDR3 is missing. This chain uses TRBV28 with TRBJ1-1; unclear D gene. CDR1 and CDR2 (germline): MDHEN, SYDVKM. The CDR3 covers 13 residues. V lost 6 bases and J 5 bases, leaving 13 bases between the germline ends. CDR3 nucleotide sequence: TGTGCCAGCAGGCCCTTCGGGGAAACTGAAGCTTTCTAT. It encodes CASRPFGETEAFY.

Concerning this clonotype itself: A much larger clonotype is one base distant, so this may be a read error. The chain employs TRBV29-1 and TRBJ2-5, with D perhaps matching TRBD2 (5 bases). The CDR3 contains 13 residues. Germline values: CDR1 SQVTM, CDR2 ANQGSEA. The CDR3 DNA sequence: TGCAGCGTTGAAGAGGGAGAACAAGAGACCCAGCACTTC. Translated, it gives CSVEEGEQETQHF. Supplemented by reference TRBV29-1 and TRBJ2-5, the full variable domain reads SAVISQKPSRDICQRGTSLTIQCQVDSQVTMMFWYRQQPGQSLTLIATANQGSEATYESGFVIDKFPISRPNLTFSTLTVSNMSPEDSSIYLCSVEEGEQETQHFGPGTRLLVL.

This clonotype was picked up many times. CDR3 protein: CASSFTNTGELFF. In DNA, the CDR3 is TGTGCCAGCAGTTTTACGAACACCGGGGAGCTGTTTTTT. The chain couples TRBV27 to TRBJ2-2; D gene uncertain. Germline values: CDR1 MNHEY, CDR2 SMNVEV (reference sequence). The CDR3 has 13 residues. The V end was cut by 3 bases, the J end by 0 bases, with 2 bases between.

This clonotype occurred a few times. The chain recombines TRBV30 with TRBJ1-2; no clear D gene. Per germline, CDR1 GTSNPN and CDR2 SVGIG (reference sequence). This CDR3 is 12 amino acids long. V shed 5 bases and J shed 2 bases, with 9 bases lying between them. The CDR3 bases are TGTGCCTGGGTTCACCCGAACTATGGCTACACCTTC. Translating it yields CAWVHPNYGYTF.

This clonotype was detected many times. This sequence joins TRBV15 and TRBJ2-7; D might be TRBD1 (6 bases). Trimming took off 0 bases at V and 5 bases at J, with 14 bases between the two ends. This CDR3 contains 15 residues. Germline CDR1 LNHNV, CDR2 YYDKDF (reference sequence). This CDR3 reads CATSRDPGQTDEQYF. CDR3 bases: TGTGCCACCAGCAGAGACCCCGGACAGACTGACGAGCAGTACTTC.

This clonotype was recorded at least ten times. This chain connects TRBV2 to TRBJ1-5, with D perhaps matching TRBD1 (6 bases). V lost 5 bases and J 1 base, leaving 15 bases between the germline ends. Germline CDR1 reads SNHLY; CDR2 reads FYNNEI. The CDR3 is made up of 16 amino acids. CDR3 in amino acids: CASSKRGGSSNQPQHF. The DNA of the CDR3 is TGTGCCAGCAGTAAACGGGGGGGCTCGAGCAATCAGCCCCAGCATTTT.

The chain couples TRBV20-1 to TRBJ2-2, with D unresolved. There are 13 residues in the CDR3. Trimming took off 6 bases at V and 1 base at J, with 9 bases between the two ends. Germline values: CDR1 DFQATT, CDR2 SNEGSKA (reference sequence). The CDR3: CSARHQNTGELFF. The CDR3 bases are TGCAGTGCGCGACACCAGAACACCGGGGAGCTGTTTTTT.

Many counts were recorded for this clonotype. Written as DNA, the CDR3 is TGCAGCGTTGAAGGGGGAGGGGGCGAGGAGACCCAGTACTTC. It yields the protein CSVEGGGGEETQYF. This sequence joins TRBV29-1 and TRBJ2-5; TRBD1 or TRBD2 may be the D gene (7 bases each). V was pared by 1 base and J by 5 bases, with 14 bases between. The CDR3 sequence is 14 residues long. Looked up from germline, CDR1 is SQVTM and CDR2 is ANQGSEA.

This clonotype has a count of ten or more. The chain employs TRBV13 and TRBJ2-7; TRBD1 matches 9 bases. V trimming: 5 bases; J trimming: 3 bases; junction bases outside the gene matches: 8. The CDR3 is 15 residues long. Per the germline V gene, CDR1 is PRHDT and CDR2 is FYEKMQ (reference sequence). CDR3 DNA: TGTGCCAGCAGCCCAGGAGGACAGGGGAACTACGAGCAGTACTTC. Protein: CASSPGGQGNYEQYF.

The genes are TRBV28 and TRBJ2-2, with D perhaps matching TRBD1 (5 bases). Trimming removed 2 bases at V and 0 bases at J, with 10 bases between. From germline, CDR1 is MDHEN and CDR2 SYDVKM. This CDR3 region has 16 residues. CDR3 nucleotides: TGTGCCAGCAGTTTAGTAGGGGCCCCGAACACCGGGGAGCTGTTTTTT. It encodes CASSLVGAPNTGELFF.

The chain is built from TRBV6-5 and TRBJ2-2; the D is unclear. The ends were cut back, 2 bases at V and 6 bases at J, with 13 bases in the middle. CDR3 length: 15 amino acids. Germline-derived CDR1 and CDR2 are MNHEY and SVGAGI. CDR3 bases: TGTGCCAGCAGTTACAAGGCTACTCCCGCCGGGGAGCTGTTTTTT. This encodes CASSYKATPAGELFF.

This clonotype was counted only a few times. The chain has TRBV20-1 and TRBJ2-2, with 7 bases aligning to TRBD2. The CDR3 is 14 residues long. The germline gives CDR1 DFQATT, CDR2 SNEGSKA (reference sequence). J gave up 1 base and V 7 bases, and 6 bases lay outside the gene matches. This CDR3 reads CSVQAGENTGELFF. In DNA, the CDR3 is TGCAGTGTGCAGGCGGGGGAGAACACCGGGGAGCTGTTTTTT.

This clonotype was picked up a small number of times. Since a much larger clone is just one base distant, this may be a read error. This likely comes from a read error, as the CDR3 has no conserved phenylalanine or tryptophan at its end. The chain combines TRBV15 with TRBJ1-5; D may be TRBD1 (6 bases). CDR1 and CDR2 (germline): LNHNV, YYDKDF (reference sequence). The CDR3 runs to 14 residues. V was pared by 5 bases and J by 7 bases, with 15 bases between. The CDR3 is CATSRQGPGQPQHL. The CDR3 DNA reads as TGTGCCACCAGCCGTCAGGGGCCGGGACAGCCCCAGCATTTG.

V gene TRBV20-1 combines with J gene TRBJ2-5; 13 bases fit TRBD2. The CDR3 runs 14 residues. Trimming removed 6 bases from V and 1 base from J; junction bases left unmatched: 2. Germline loops: CDR1 DFQATT, CDR2 SNEGSKA (reference sequence). The CDR3 nucleotides read TGCAGTGCCGGACTAGCGGGGGCCCAAGAGACCCAGTACTTC. It is translated as CSAGLAGAQETQYF.

This clonotype was detected ten times or more. The chain links TRBV5-5 to TRBJ2-2; no clear D gene. The CDR3 runs 15 residues. Trimming stripped 3 bases from V and 0 bases from J, with 9 bases between. Germline-derived CDR1 and CDR2 are SGHKS and YYEKEE (reference sequence). Written as DNA, the CDR3 is TGTGCCAGCAGCTATACCGGGTCGAACACCGGGGAGCTGTTTTTT. It translates to CASSYTGSNTGELFF. Using reference TRBV5-5 and TRBJ2-2 for the parts outside the CDR3, the full variable domain is DAGVTQSPTHLIKTRGQQVTLRCSPISGHKSVSWYQQVLGQGPQFIFQYYEKEERGRGNFPDRFSARQFPNYSSELNVNALLLGDSALYLCASSYTGSNTGELFFGEGSRLTVL.

This clonotype was detected many times. The chain is built from TRBV6-2 or TRBV6-3 and TRBJ1-1; TRBD1 matches 7 bases. Per the germline V gene, CDR1 is MNHEY and CDR2 is SVGEGT. With 7 bases clipped from V and 3 bases from J, the junction kept 5 bases outside the gene matches. CDR3 size: 13 residues. The CDR3 DNA follows: TGTGCCAGCACCGTCGACAGGGACACTGAAGCTTTCTTT. Translated, it gives CASTVDRDTEAFF.

This clonotype turned up a few times. The chain is built from TRBV12-3 or TRBV12-4 and TRBJ1-4, with D possibly TRBD1 on 5 matching bases. V was trimmed by 3 bases and J by 8 bases, leaving 13 bases between them. The CDR3 has 14 amino acids. The CDR3 bases are TGTGCCAGCAGTTTTGGGGACCTTAGGGAAAAACTGTTTTTT. As protein: CASSFGDLREKLFF.

V usage is TRBV6-1 and J usage is TRBJ1-2; tentatively, D is TRBD1 (5 bases). Trimming left V 6 bases short and J 0 bases short, with 17 bases between. The CDR3 extends over 16 amino acids. The germline gives CDR1 MNHNS, CDR2 SASEGT. CDR3 bases: TGTGCCAGCAGGCGAGATGGGACGTACGCTAACTATGGCTACACCTTC. Translated, it gives CASRRDGTYANYGYTF.

The sample holds a few counts of this clonotype. This rearrangement joins TRBV28 to TRBJ2-4, with 9 bases identical to TRBD1. Trimming at V came to 4 bases and at J to 9 bases, leaving 7 bases not matched to a gene. The germline gives CDR1 MDHEN, CDR2 SYDVKM. This CDR3 is built from 14 residues. Written as DNA, the CDR3 is TGTGCCAGCAGTTGGCCCGGGACAGGGTTCATTCAGTACTTC. Protein: CASSWPGTGFIQYF.